A single sample gave rise to the 20 T cell receptor beta chains below, sequenced in a study of T cells in Graves' hyperthyroidism and ophthalmopathy. TCR beta CDR3 sequences were amplified from RNA transcripts. The TCR CDR3 first-round RT-PCR relied on the HTBI primer set. MiXCR, applied by TCRdb to the multiplex PCR reads, yields one record per CDR3 protein. The data show under 550,000 distinct CDR3 sequences, roughly an eighth seen once. Sequenced input: blood. The receptors originated from a young woman with Graves' hyperthyroidism.

This chain joins TRBV28 and TRBJ2-7; 7 nucleotides match TRBD1. CDR1 and CDR2 from the germline V gene are MDHEN and SYDVKM. The ends lost 3 bases at V and 3 bases at J; junction bases unmatched: 5. The CDR3 contains 14 residues. The CDR3 spells CASSFVGQLYEQYF. The DNA of the CDR3 is TGTGCCAGCAGTTTTGTGGGACAGCTCTACGAGCAGTACTTC.

This clonotype was seen many times. CDR3 amino acids: CASGLTYEQYF. The CDR3 region has the DNA TGTGCCAGCGGGCTGACCTACGAGCAGTACTTC. The J gene is TRBJ2-7, the V gene TRBV27; no definite D call. The CDR3 consists of 11 residues. V was pared by 8 bases and J by 2 bases, with 7 bases between. Germline loops: CDR1 MNHEY, CDR2 SMNVEV (reference sequence).

Many counts were recorded for this clonotype. This sequence joins TRBV7-2 and TRBJ1-2; no clear D gene. Germline V gene lookup returns CDR1 SGHTA and CDR2 FQGNSA. This CDR3 region has 12 residues. V lost 1 base and J lost 2, with 2 bases in between. CDR3 DNA sequence: TGTGCCAGCAGCTTAGTAAACTATGGCTACACCTTC. Amino acid sequence: CASSLVNYGYTF.

Many counts were recorded for this clonotype. The rearrangement joins TRBV2 to TRBJ2-7; 7 bases align to TRBD1. Germline V gene lookup returns CDR1 SNHLY and CDR2 FYNNEI. Germline trimming cut 4 bases from V and 1 base from J; bases unmatched to any gene: 7. The CDR3 sequence is 15 residues long. The CDR3 reads CASSGDRAPSYEQYF. As DNA, the CDR3 is TGTGCCAGCAGTGGTGACAGGGCCCCGTCCTACGAGCAGTACTTC.

DNA of the CDR3: TGTGCCAGCAGCTTATCGGGCGGGGGGGGCTACAATGAGCAGTTCTTC. Protein: CASSLSGGGGYNEQFF. The J gene is TRBJ2-1, the V gene TRBV13, with 9 bases that match TRBD2. Looked up from germline, CDR1 is PRHDT and CDR2 is FYEKMQ (reference sequence). The V segment lost 2 bases and the J segment 3 bases; nucleotides outside the gene matches: 5. The CDR3 is 16 amino acids.

The chain is built from TRBV27 and TRBJ2-1; TRBD2 aligns across 14 bases. CDR1 and CDR2 from the germline V gene are MNHEY and SMNVEV (reference sequence). This CDR3 has 17 residues. With V trimmed by 6 bases and J by 4 bases, 8 bases remained unmatched. The CDR3 protein is CASSPWTSGRFYNEQFF. CDR3 DNA sequence: TGTGCCAGCAGCCCTTGGACTAGCGGGAGGTTTTACAATGAGCAGTTCTTC.

Comment on this clonotype: This may be a read error: a much more frequent sequence differs by one nucleotide. The J gene is TRBJ1-1, the V gene TRBV30; the match to TRBD1 covers 9 bases. Germline trimming cut 6 bases from V and 6 bases from J; bases unmatched to any gene: 5. This CDR3 comprises 12 residues. Germline V gene lookup returns CDR1 GTSNPN and CDR2 SVGIG (reference sequence). Written as DNA, the CDR3 is TGTGCCTGTATACAGGGGGCGCCTGAAGCTTTCTTT. It codes for CACIQGAPEAFF.

This clonotype was detected ten times or more. J is TRBJ2-7 and V is TRBV6-1; D uncertain. The CDR3 loop spans 16 amino acids. The V and J ends lost 8 bases and 6 bases respectively, with 26 bases between them. Per the germline V gene, CDR1 is MNHNS and CDR2 is SASEGT. As DNA, the CDR3 is TGTGCCAGCCACACTAACCCGGGCGCCTCCCTGGCCGAGCAGTACTTC. This gives the protein CASHTNPGASLAEQYF.

The table lists this clonotype with many counts. The genes are TRBV12-3 or TRBV12-4 and TRBJ1-2; D possibly corresponds to TRBD1 (5 bases). The ends were cut back, 5 bases at V and 2 bases at J, with 15 bases in the middle. The CDR3 loop spans 15 amino acids. CDR3 bases: TGTGCCAGCAGTGCTTTGACAGACCGCAACTATGGCTACACCTTC. Protein: CASSALTDRNYGYTF.

This clonotype was recorded at least ten times. The chain links TRBV5-4 to TRBJ2-1; 10 nucleotides agree with TRBD2. Germline V gene sequence: CDR1 SGHNT, CDR2 YYREEE (reference sequence). The CDR3 has 18 amino acids. V lost 3 bases to trimming and J lost 4 bases; unmatched junction nucleotides: 13. In DNA form, the CDR3 reads TGTGCCAGCAGCTCTTTACTAGCGGGAACGTGGGGGTACAATGAGCAGTTCTTC. Translating gives CASSSLLAGTWGYNEQFF.

The table lists this clonotype with many counts. CDR3 protein: CASVAGAGTDTQYF. DNA of the CDR3: TGTGCCTCCGTAGCGGGAGCAGGCACAGATACGCAGTATTTT. The V gene is TRBV30, the J gene TRBJ2-3; 9 bases fit TRBD2. Trimming at V came to 7 bases and at J to 1 base, leaving 6 bases not matched to a gene. The CDR3 contains 14 residues. CDR1 GTSNPN and CDR2 SVGIG come from the germline V gene (reference sequence).

This clonotype was observed many times. In nucleotides, the CDR3 is TGTGCCAGCAGTCCCCTGGGACTAGCGGGACAAGAGACCCAGTACTTC. Translating it yields CASSPLGLAGQETQYF. The chain carries TRBV12-3 or TRBV12-4 and TRBJ2-5, with TRBD2 identical over 13 bases. Trimming took 5 bases from V and 2 from J; bases not matched to a gene: 5. The CDR3 is 16 residues long.

This clonotype was recorded many times. This sequence joins TRBV5-1 and TRBJ1-1; D is perhaps TRBD1 (5 bases). The germline V and J ends were trimmed by 0 bases and 5 bases, with 11 bases remaining between them. CDR3 length equals 14 residues. From germline, CDR1 is SGHRS and CDR2 YFSETQ. The CDR3 loop is CASSLVAGLTEAFF. For the CDR3, the DNA is TGCGCCAGCAGCTTGGTGGCAGGGTTGACTGAAGCTTTCTTT. The full variable domain, rest sourced from reference TRBV5-1 and TRBJ1-1, is KAGVTQTPRYLIKTRGQQVTLSCSPISGHRSVSWYQQTPGQGLQFLFEYFSETQRNKGNFPGRFSGRQFSNSRSEMNVSTLELGDSALYLCASSLVAGLTEAFFGQGTRLTVV.

This chain uses TRBV19 with TRBJ2-2; D gene uncertain. Trimming cost V 3 bases and J 6 bases, with 8 bases left between them. The germline V gene encodes CDR1 LNHDA and CDR2 SQIVND (reference sequence). This CDR3 has 13 residues. The CDR3 reads CASSIQVAGELFF. In DNA, the CDR3 is TGTGCCAGTAGTATTCAGGTGGCCGGGGAGCTGTTTTTT.

In this sample, this clonotype turned up a few times. One base away lies a much larger clone, so this may be a sequencing read error. Because the CDR3 is missing its conserved closing phenylalanine or tryptophan, this is likely a read error. The chain is built from TRBV7-9 and TRBJ1-2, with 9 bases aligning to TRBD1. CDR3 size: 14 residues. V lost 5 bases and J lost 4; bases outside the gene matches: 5. Per the germline V gene, CDR1 is SEHNR and CDR2 is FQNEAQ (reference sequence). The CDR3 reads CASSEPGQGYGYTL. The CDR3 bases are TGTGCCAGCAGCGAACCGGGACAGGGCTATGGCTACACCCTC.

This clonotype was seen a handful of times. This sequence joins TRBV7-3 and TRBJ2-1; D is unclear. The CDR3 runs to 13 residues. Germline V gene lookup returns CDR1 SGHTA and CDR2 FQGTGA. The V gene lost 0 bases and the J gene lost 8 bases, with 8 bases spanning the gap. The CDR3 protein is CASSLTVRDEQFF. Here the CDR3 DNA reads TGTGCCAGCAGCTTAACGGTTCGGGATGAGCAGTTCTTC.

This clonotype came up a few times. The CDR3 nucleotides are TGTGCCAGCAGCTCTCGGGGACCCCTTAGCAATCAGCCCCAGCATTTT. Its translation: CASSSRGPLSNQPQHF. J is TRBJ1-5 and V is TRBV7-3, with a possible D match to TRBD1 (5 bases). Trimming stripped 4 bases from V and 0 bases from J, with 13 bases between. This CDR3 contains 16 residues. Looked up from germline, CDR1 is SGHTA and CDR2 is FQGTGA.

This clonotype has a count of ten or more. This chain joins TRBV18 and TRBJ2-3; D gene ambiguous. Trimming removed 4 bases from V and 4 bases from J, with 12 bases in between. The CDR3 runs to 14 residues. Germline V gene data show CDR1 as KGHSH and CDR2 as LQKENI. CDR3 bases: TGTGCCAGCTCACGCCGTAAGCTCTCAGATACGCAGTATTTT. It translates to CASSRRKLSDTQYF.

The chain couples TRBV7-9 to TRBJ2-1; D remains ambiguous. The germline gives CDR1 SEHNR, CDR2 FQNEAQ (reference sequence). Trimming pared 0 bases from V and 5 bases from J, leaving 14 bases between. The length of the CDR3 is 16 residues. CDR3 bases: TGTGCCAGCAGCTTAGCGTCTTTGACGGCCGACAATGAGCAGTTCTTC. Its protein product is CASSLASLTADNEQFF.

This clonotype has at least ten counts. The V gene is TRBV7-2, the J gene TRBJ2-5; 7 nucleotides agree with TRBD1. J lost 4 bases, V lost 5 bases, and 13 bases had no gene match. Germline CDR1 SGHTA, CDR2 FQGNSA. The CDR3 length is 16 residues. The CDR3 region has the DNA TGTGCCAGCAGCGCCCATGTAGGGGGCGCCGGAGAGACCCAGTACTTC. As protein: CASSAHVGGAGETQYF.